The subject of this entry is one TCR beta chain. Its matching antigen is unknown. This sample is drawn from a study of cytomegalovirus exposure and HLA in healthy donors. For the study at large: Researchers previously reported finding 90 million to 130 million unique TCR beta sequences from 170 million or so T cells. Whole-study findings and limits: For most TCR beta V segments, an earlier analysis put the productive rate at about 87% or about 30% of the time.

PCR used 60 Vbeta primers and 13 Jbeta primers. Original handling: In a later analysis, the count reached some 75 million unique TCR beta chains, with around 11 million shared. Produced via immunoSEQ multiplex PCR; TCRdb's table is partial and in-frame only. That table gives V, J and clone size, and the DNA gave D and trimming. The table has about 110,000 clones, roughly 79% seen once. This CDR3 comprises 11 residues. In germline, CDR1 is ENHRY, CDR2 SYGVKD. V shed 8 bases and J shed 7 bases, with 8 bases lying between them. The receptor was isolated from a male donor in good health and CMV-seronegative. The specimen was PBMCs. The chain combines TRBV10-3 with TRBJ2-2; D gene uncertain. This CDR3 is CAIVISGELFF. CDR3 nucleotide sequence: TGTGCCATCGTAATCAGCGGGGAGCTGTTTTTT.